These 5 T cell receptor beta chains were all obtained from the same sample, sequenced in a study of blood T cell repertoires in COVID-19 (dated by TCRdb to 2020 to 2021). The library was prepared using the immunoSEQ multiplex PCR assay. Imported from immuneACCESS, the table was reduced by TCRdb to in-frame sequences with V and J called. These copies leave out some clones; in studies compared against another copy, an unresolved V gene accounts for under half, and the cause of the remainder is not known. The sample profile shows approximately 230,000 clones; under 95% of them were found once. Clones ranked in the top ten supply 1.9% of the sample. Sequencing used PBMCs or T cells enriched from blood (not recorded which). These receptors came from a woman under 30 who had recovered from COVID-19.

This CDR3 is CASRAWDFNTGELFF. The CDR3 bases are TGTGCCAGCAGAGCTTGGGACTTTAACACCGGGGAGCTGTTTTTT. The chain links TRBV27 to TRBJ2-2; D possibly corresponds to TRBD2 (6 bases). The V gene's germline CDR1 is MNHEY and CDR2 SMNVEV (reference sequence). There are 15 residues in the CDR3. Trimming removed 6 bases at V and 2 bases at J, with 13 bases between.

The rearrangement uses TRBV5-4 and TRBJ1-2; 8 bases map to TRBD1. V dropped 4 bases and J dropped 8; count of bases not matched to a gene: 13. The CDR3 loop spans 15 amino acids. The germline V gene has CDR1 SGHNT and CDR2 YYREEE (reference sequence). The CDR3 region has the DNA TGTGCCAGCAGCACGGTGACCGACAGGGGTGGCGGCTACACCTTC. It codes for CASSTVTDRGGGYTF.

The rearrangement links TRBV5-5 to TRBJ1-1, with D tentatively TRBD1 (6 bases). CDR1 and CDR2 from the germline V gene are SGHKS and YYEKEE (reference sequence). The CDR3 spans 14 residues. The V end lost 7 bases, the J end lost 11 bases, and 24 bases lay between the germline ends. CDR3 coding DNA: TGTGCCAGCTACTTAGGGGGTCAGGGTTCGTTGGCTTTCTTT. Amino acids: CASYLGGQGSLAFF.

This clone was picked up one time. The chain uses TRBV27 and TRBJ2-1; TRBD2 agrees at 10 bases. J gave up 5 bases and V 4 bases, and 5 bases lay outside the gene matches. Germline V gene lookup returns CDR1 MNHEY and CDR2 SMNVEV (reference sequence). The CDR3 is 15 amino acids. The CDR3 sequence: CASSSAAGGDNEQFF. In nucleotides, the CDR3 is TGTGCCAGCAGTTCCGCAGCGGGAGGGGACAATGAGCAGTTCTTC.

The rearrangement uses TRBV20-1 and TRBJ2-7, with D hard to call. Germline V gives CDR1 DFQATT, CDR2 SNEGSKA (reference sequence). V lost 3 bases to trimming and J lost 1 base, with 7 bases between them. The CDR3 is made up of 12 amino acids. The CDR3 DNA is TGCAGTGCTAGTCCTTTGTCCTACGAGCAGTACTTC. Protein sequence: CSASPLSYEQYF.